This T cell receptor (beta chain) was sequenced during a study of blood T cell repertoires in COVID-19. Libraries were prepared by immunoSEQ multiplex PCR; TCRdb keeps only in-frame clonotypes and omits some of them. This sample yields about 400,000 clones, of which about 83% are seen a single time; 10% belongs to the top ten. CDR3 length: 13 residues. Trimming removed 4 bases from V and 6 bases from J; junction bases left unmatched: 7. Germline V gene lookup returns CDR1 SGHRS and CDR2 YFSETQ. This chain joins TRBV5-1 and TRBJ2-7, with 7 nucleotides matching TRBD1. Sequencing was done on a sample of PBMCs or T cells enriched from blood (not recorded which). This receptor was obtained from a woman aged 45-65 years who had recovered from COVID-19. The CDR3 bases are TGCGCCAGCAGCAGACAGGGAGCTATCGAGCAGTACTTC. Its protein is CASSRQGAIEQYF. Filled out from reference TRBV5-1 and TRBJ2-7, the complete variable domain reads KAGVTQTPRYLIKTRGQQVTLSCSPISGHRSVSWYQQTPGQGLQFLFEYFSETQRNKGNFPGRFSGRQFSNSRSEMNVSTLELGDSALYLCASSRQGAIEQYFGPGTRLTVT.